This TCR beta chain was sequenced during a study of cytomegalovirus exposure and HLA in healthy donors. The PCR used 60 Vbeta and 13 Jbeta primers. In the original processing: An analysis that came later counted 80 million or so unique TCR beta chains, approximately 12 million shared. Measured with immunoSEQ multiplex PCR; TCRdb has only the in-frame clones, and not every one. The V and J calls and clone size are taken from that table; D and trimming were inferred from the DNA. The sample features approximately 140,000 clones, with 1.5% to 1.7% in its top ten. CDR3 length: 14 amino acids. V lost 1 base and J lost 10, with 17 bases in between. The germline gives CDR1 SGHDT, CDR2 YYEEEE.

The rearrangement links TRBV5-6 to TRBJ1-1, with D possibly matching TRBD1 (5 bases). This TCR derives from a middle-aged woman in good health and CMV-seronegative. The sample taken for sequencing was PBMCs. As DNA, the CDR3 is TGTGCCAGCAGCTTGTATGATGGGAGGGGCTTAGCTTTCTTT. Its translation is CASSLYDGRGLAFF.